The entry below describes one T cell receptor beta chain. cDNA libraries for TCR alpha and TCR beta, carrying sample barcodes and UMIs, came from 5'RACE with constant-segment primers. Via MiXCR, TCRdb re-called the 5' RACE reads, giving one row per CDR3 protein. Of hundreds of thousands of distinct CDR3 sequences listed, 20% are singletons. The data are from a study of T-cell memory formation after mild COVID-19. The V end was cut by 5 bases, the J end by 2 bases, with 15 bases between. The CDR3 consists of 15 residues. Germline V gene data show CDR1 as SEHNR and CDR2 as FQNEAQ (reference sequence). Sequencing was done on a sample of PBMCs or a T cell subset sorted from them (not recorded which). The J gene is TRBJ2-5, the V gene TRBV7-9; maybe TRBD2 (5 bases). This receptor was taken from a man between 18 and 29 years old who had mild COVID-19 (a few samples of this study predate the infection). Cell type and time point are not known. In DNA form, the CDR3 reads TGTGCCAGCAGCCCCCTCCGTGGCGGGCAAGAGACCCAGTACTTC. Its protein is CASSPLRGGQETQYF.